The following is a TCR beta chain sequence with its context. This sample was taken from a study of blood T cell repertoires in COVID-19. Across the study: Donors in the United States, Italy and Spain gave samples during acute or convalescent COVID-19. PBMCs, B-cell-depleted T cells, or T cells provided the cDNA or gDNA that made up the material.

V trimming: 4 bases; J trimming: 7 bases; junction bases outside the gene matches: 4. Germline V gives CDR1 KGHDR, CDR2 SFDVKD. This CDR3 has 13 amino acids. Libraries were prepared by immunoSEQ multiplex PCR; TCRdb keeps only in-frame clonotypes and omits some of them. The sample carries 180,000 or so clones, 85% to 90% recorded once. The receptor was derived from a woman of 80 years or more in a cohort sampled during active or convalescent COVID-19. V and J are TRBV24-1 and TRBJ2-3, with 7 positions matching TRBD1. The sequenced material came from peripheral blood. The DNA for the CDR3 is TGTGCCACCAGTGACCTGGACAGGAATACGCAGTATTTT. This sequence encodes CATSDLDRNTQYF.